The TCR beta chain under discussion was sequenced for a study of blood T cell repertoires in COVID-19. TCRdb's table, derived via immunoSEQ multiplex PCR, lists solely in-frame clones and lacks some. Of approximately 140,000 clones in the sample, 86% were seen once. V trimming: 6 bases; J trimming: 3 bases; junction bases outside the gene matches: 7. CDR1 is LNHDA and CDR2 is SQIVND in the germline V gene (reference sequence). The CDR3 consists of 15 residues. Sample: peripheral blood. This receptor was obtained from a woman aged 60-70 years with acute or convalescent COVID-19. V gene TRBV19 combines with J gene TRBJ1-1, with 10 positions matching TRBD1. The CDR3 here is CASRTLDRGDTEAFF. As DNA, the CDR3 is TGTGCCAGTAGAACCCTGGACAGGGGGGACACTGAAGCTTTCTTT.